The 5 T cell receptor beta chains listed next were all sequenced from one sample in a study of OX40 agonist ivuxolimab in advanced cancers. To prepare the library, the immunoSEQ multiplex PCR assay was applied. Held by TCRdb, this immuneACCESS table contains in-frame sequences only and omits some clones. Under half of the omission traces to an unresolved V gene where checked; the cause of the rest is unknown. Recorded for this sample are tens of thousands of clones; 80% to 90% of them occurred a single time. The top ten constitute approximately 0.76% of the sample. Specimen: CD4+ or CD8+ T cells sorted from blood, collected in a trial of the OX40 agonist ivuxolimab. The receptors derive from an adult with an advanced solid tumor such as melanoma, head and neck, liver or kidney cancer.

This chain connects TRBV7-9 to TRBJ2-1, with D possibly being TRBD1 (6 bases). V gave up 7 bases and J gave up 5 bases, with 15 bases separating them. Looked up from germline, CDR1 is SEHNR and CDR2 is FQNEAQ (reference sequence). This CDR3 has 14 amino acids. The CDR3 nucleotides read TGTGCCAGCACCCCAGGGGTTCGAGACAATGAGCAGTTCTTC. Translating gives CASTPGVRDNEQFF.

The rearrangement links TRBV15 to TRBJ2-2, with unresolved D. There are 12 residues in the CDR3. The germline CDR1 and CDR2 sequences are LNHNV and YYDKDF (reference sequence). V lost 2 bases to trimming and J lost 2 bases, with 0 bases between them. The CDR3 DNA sequence: TGTGCCACCAGCAGAAACACCGGGGAGCTGTTTTTT. It encodes CATSRNTGELFF.

CDR3 sequence: CASRDSSLGGDEQFF. The CDR3 DNA is TGTGCCAGCAGGGACAGCAGCTTAGGGGGCGATGAGCAGTTCTTC. V and J are TRBV7-6 and TRBJ2-1, with 7 nucleotides matching TRBD1. V was pared by 6 bases and J by 8 bases, with 13 bases of the junction left unmatched. Per the germline V gene, CDR1 is SGHVS and CDR2 is FNYEAQ. The CDR3 covers 15 residues.

The rearrangement uses TRBV27 and TRBJ2-7; no clear D. The CDR3 has 13 residues. Trimming shortened V by 10 bases and J by 5 bases, and 18 bases separated the two germline ends. Per the germline V gene, CDR1 is MNHEY and CDR2 is SMNVEV (reference sequence). The DNA of the CDR3 is TGTGCCACTACGACGAACCTGGGCGACGAGCAGTACTTC. Translated, it gives CATTTNLGDEQYF.

The V call is TRBV28, the J call TRBJ1-4; D uncertain. Germline lookup yields CDR1 MDHEN and CDR2 SYDVKM. V lost 7 bases to trimming and J lost 4 bases, with 13 bases between them. This CDR3 has 14 amino acids. In DNA, the CDR3 is TGTGCCAGCAAGACCTTTTCGAGTAATGAAAAACTGTTTTTT. Its translation is CASKTFSSNEKLFF.